The 15 T cell receptor beta chains listed next were all sequenced from one sample in a study of cytomegalovirus exposure and HLA in healthy donors. Primers included in the PCR were 60 Vbeta and 13 Jbeta primers. Produced via immunoSEQ multiplex PCR; TCRdb's table is partial and in-frame only. Among 110,000 or so clones listed, more than 60% were seen once. Specimen: PBMCs. These receptor sequences come from a woman aged 40 to 49 in good health and CMV-seropositive.

The V gene is TRBV7-8, the J gene TRBJ2-7, with TRBD1 matching 7 bases. The trim removed 6 bases at V and 5 bases at J, leaving 4 bases unmatched. The CDR3 consists of 12 residues. Germline CDR1 is SGHVS and CDR2 is FQNEAQ. CDR3 sequence: CASRNQGDEQYF. CDR3 in DNA: TGTGCCAGCAGGAATCAGGGGGACGAGCAGTACTTC.

The rearrangement uses TRBV27 and TRBJ2-7; 11 bases match TRBD2. The CDR3 is 18 residues long. Germline CDR1 MNHEY, CDR2 SMNVEV (reference sequence). V shed 3 bases and J 9 bases; nucleotides not matched to a gene: 19. The CDR3, as DNA: TGTGCCAGCAGTTTGCCACAGGGGAGCGGTAGCGGGAGGGCCAGGCAGTACTTC. Translated: CASSLPQGSGSGRARQYF.

The J gene is TRBJ1-1, the V gene TRBV2, with D maybe TRBD1 (6 bases). V was trimmed by 0 bases and J by 1 base, leaving 24 bases between them. CDR3 length: 20 amino acids. Germline values: CDR1 SNHLY, CDR2 FYNNEI. This CDR3 reads CASSEALPGRGSWGNTEAFF. CDR3 coding DNA: TGTGCCAGCAGTGAAGCGCTTCCAGGTAGGGGGTCCTGGGGGAACACTGAAGCTTTCTTT.

This sequence joins TRBV4-1 and TRBJ2-1, with D possibly TRBD2 on 7 matching bases. CDR1 MGHRA and CDR2 YSYEKL come from the germline V gene. This CDR3 spans 16 amino acids. V was clipped by 4 bases and J by 4 bases, with 17 bases between them. CDR3 loop: CASSLRGGAPYNEQFF. The CDR3 DNA reads TGCGCCAGCAGCCTAAGGGGGGGCGCCCCTTACAATGAGCAGTTCTTC.

The chain couples TRBV6-6 to TRBJ2-5; a possible D gene is TRBD2 (6 bases). The germline V gene encodes CDR1 MNHNY and CDR2 SVGAGI (reference sequence). The CDR3 is made up of 13 amino acids. The V end was cut by 0 bases, the J end by 6 bases, with 8 bases between. CDR3 DNA: TGTGCCAGCAGTTACTCTAGCGGCCAGACCCAGTACTTC. This sequence encodes CASSYSSGQTQYF.

J is TRBJ2-7 and V is TRBV2; the match to TRBD2 covers 8 bases. This CDR3 comprises 17 residues. Germline-derived CDR1 and CDR2 are SNHLY and FYNNEI. The ends lost 4 bases at V and 3 bases at J; junction bases unmatched: 14. For the CDR3, the DNA is TGTGCCAGCAGTGTAGAGGCGGTGCTAGCGGGCCGCTACGAGCAGTACTTC. Translated, it gives CASSVEAVLAGRYEQYF. Full variable domain (remainder filled in from reference TRBV2 and TRBJ2-7): EPEVTQTPSHQVTQMGQEVILRCVPISNHLYFYWYRQILGQKVEFLVSFYNNEISEKSEIFDDQFSVERPDGSNFTLKIRSTKLEDSAMYFCASSVEAVLAGRYEQYFGPGTRLTVT.

This chain uses TRBV27 with TRBJ2-2; maybe TRBD2 (6 bases). The CDR3 is 15 amino acids. Germline lookup yields CDR1 MNHEY and CDR2 SMNVEV (reference sequence). V dropped 8 bases and J dropped 2 bases, with 15 bases sitting between them. The CDR3 protein is CASRAGRLNTGELFF. The CDR3 nucleotides are TGTGCCAGCCGGGCGGGACGGTTAAACACCGGGGAGCTGTTTTTT.

The genes are TRBV5-1 and TRBJ1-1; D is uncertain. CDR3 length: 13 amino acids. Germline V gives CDR1 SGHRS, CDR2 YFSETQ. The ends were cut back, 1 base at V and 1 base at J, with 5 bases in the middle. DNA of the CDR3: TGCGCCAGCAGCTTGAAACAGAACACTGAAGCTTTCTTT. Its translation: CASSLKQNTEAFF.

This clone occurred once. This sequence joins TRBV19 and TRBJ2-1, with 10 bases that match TRBD2. The germline gives CDR1 LNHDA, CDR2 SQIVND (reference sequence). V trimming: 6 bases; J trimming: 3 bases; junction bases outside the gene matches: 20. The CDR3 spans 20 residues. The CDR3 protein is CASRPHGKAGGQVFYNEQFF. The CDR3 nucleotides read TGTGCCAGTAGGCCTCACGGGAAAGCGGGAGGGCAGGTATTCTACAATGAGCAGTTCTTC. The variable domain in full, completed from reference TRBV19 and TRBJ2-1, reads DGGITQSPKYLFRKEGQNVTLSCEQNLNHDAMYWYRQDPGQGLRLIYYSQIVNDFQKGDIAEGYSVSREKKESFPLTVTSAQKNPTAFYLCASRPHGKAGGQVFYNEQFFGPGTRLTVL.

This clone was seen only a few times. The chain links TRBV5-5 to TRBJ2-3, with 8 bases fitting TRBD1. V trimming: 5 bases; J trimming: 6 bases; junction bases outside the gene matches: 11. The length of the CDR3 is 15 residues. CDR1 SGHKS and CDR2 YYEKEE come from the germline V gene (reference sequence). CDR3 loop: CASSMGGQAFDTQYF. The CDR3 DNA sequence: TGTGCCAGCAGTATGGGGGGACAGGCTTTCGATACGCAGTATTTT. Using reference TRBV5-5 and TRBJ2-3 for the parts outside the CDR3, the full variable domain is DAGVTQSPTHLIKTRGQQVTLRCSPISGHKSVSWYQQVLGQGPQFIFQYYEKEERGRGNFPDRFSARQFPNYSSELNVNALLLGDSALYLCASSMGGQAFDTQYFGPGTRLTVL.

In its sample, this clone was seen once. The genes are TRBV7-2 and TRBJ2-3, with TRBD2 identical over 9 bases. Germline-derived CDR1 and CDR2 are SGHTA and FQGNSA. The CDR3 length is 18 residues. J gave up 8 bases and V 2 bases, and 17 bases lay outside the gene matches. CDR3 nucleotides: TGTGCCAGCAGCTTATACAGCGGGGGGCCCTACGAGGGTGTTACGCAGTATTTT. It specifies CASSLYSGGPYEGVTQYF.

This rearrangement joins TRBV27 to TRBJ2-2; 7 nucleotides align to TRBD2. V lost 0 bases and J lost 5; bases outside the gene matches: 6. Germline CDR1 is MNHEY and CDR2 is SMNVEV (reference sequence). This CDR3 spans 16 amino acids. The CDR3 nucleotides read TGTGCCAGCAGTTTATCGGCGGGAGTTCCTACCGGGGAGCTGTTTTTT. Encoded protein: CASSLSAGVPTGELFF.

This clone was picked up a small number of times. V is TRBV5-4 and J is TRBJ2-3; D ambiguous. The CDR3 covers 16 residues. The germline V gene encodes CDR1 SGHNT and CDR2 YYREEE (reference sequence). Trimming pared 5 bases from V and 0 bases from J, leaving 16 bases between. CDR3 loop: CASRPWYGESTDTQYF. The CDR3 DNA is TGTGCCAGCAGGCCCTGGTACGGAGAGAGCACAGATACGCAGTATTTT.

V usage is TRBV5-1 and J usage is TRBJ2-3; TRBD2 matches 10 bases. Per the germline V gene, CDR1 is SGHRS and CDR2 is YFSETQ. The CDR3 spans 15 residues. The V segment lost 7 bases and the J segment 3 bases; nucleotides outside the gene matches: 8. In DNA, the CDR3 is TGCGCCAGCGGGTTGTTAGCGGGAGGTACAGATACGCAGTATTTT. Translating it yields CASGLLAGGTDTQYF.

The chain has TRBV7-9 and TRBJ1-4; unclear D gene. The CDR3 spans 15 residues. Germline V gene data show CDR1 as SEHNR and CDR2 as FQNEAQ (reference sequence). Deletions cut 4 bases from V and 8 bases from J, with 17 bases between. This CDR3 reads CASSSKTNRREKLFF. CDR3 DNA sequence: TGTGCCAGCAGCTCCAAGACCAACCGGCGGGAAAAACTGTTTTTT. Combining the CDR3 with reference TRBV7-9 and TRBJ1-4 gives the whole variable domain DTGVSQNPRHKITKRGQNVTFRCDPISEHNRLYWYRQTLGQGPEFLTYFQNEAQLEKSRLLSDRFSAERPKGSFSTLEIQRTEQGDSAMYLCASSSKTNRREKLFFGSGTQLSVL.